Detailed here is one T cell receptor (beta chain). Treatment indicated: over 15 received Ad26.COV2.S at low or high dose, single or two shots; 5 received placebo; per-sample allocation not given. Day 63 after the first injection of vaccine or placebo was the sampling time. An 18-55-year-old adult in Boston served as donor. CDR1 is MNHNY and CDR2 is SVGAGI in the germline V gene (reference sequence). CDR3 length: 16 amino acids. Losses at the gene ends were 1 base for V and 1 base for J; bases not matched to a gene: 4. Sequenced by immunoSEQ multiplex PCR; TCRdb stores in-frame clones only, minus some. The data contain around 450,000 clones, 89% of them singletons. The data originate from a study of Ad26.COV2.S vaccination and SARS-CoV-2 variants.

The TCR originated in a person between 18 and 65 years old who received the Ad26.COV2.S COVID-19 vaccine or a placebo. V is TRBV6-6 and J is TRBJ2-3; TRBD2 agrees at 8 bases. Sequencing was performed on peripheral blood, taken in a trial of Ad26.COV2.S vaccine versus placebo. CDR3 loop: CASSYYRGGGTDTQYF. CDR3 DNA sequence: TGTGCCAGCAGTTACTATCGGGGGGGAGGCACAGATACGCAGTATTTT.